This TCR beta chain comes out of a study of T cell responses to AZD1222 COVID-19 vaccine. Study-wide results and limits: With two AZD1222 doses given, Spike-specific TCR breadth and depth both rose. Nearly half of spike-specific TCRs reportedly target unmutated variant regions. After the peak T cell response, and only then, were repertoires sampled.

Note on this clone: What it recognizes is unknown.

Second-dose timings of about 4 or about 12 weeks were pooled. Profiled with immunoSEQ multiplex PCR; TCRdb holds only in-frame clones, not every one. The repertoire holds over 95,000 clones, with about nine tenths as singletons. The CDR3 covers 15 residues. Germline-derived CDR1 and CDR2 are MNHEY and SVGAGI. V lost 5 bases and J 6 bases, leaving 19 bases between the germline ends. The V and J genes are TRBV6-5 and TRBJ1-2; D perhaps matches TRBD1 (5 bases). This TCR was sampled from an adult who received the AZD1222 COVID-19 vaccine. Sample: peripheral blood, taken 28 days after the second AZD1222 dose. DNA of the CDR3: TGTGCCAGCAGTAATCCCGCGTGGGGGAACGATGGCTACACCTTC. Its translation is CASSNPAWGNDGYTF.